One sample yielded the 32 T cell receptor beta chains listed below, sequenced in a study of patients and donors after allogeneic stem cell transplantation (dated by TCRdb to the early 2020s). Receptors were amplified or captured by RT-PCR. Sequenced using a NextSeq 550. TCRdb itself trimmed the public reads at Q25 with fastp, ran MiXCR and retained productive beta chains. One record per CDR3 amino acid sequence lists the most common genes and DNA. The sample yields about a million distinct CDR3 sequences; approximately 19% were counted once. Clones ranked in the top ten supply 5% to 6.5% of the sample. The material sequenced was blood, either unsorted or a sorted T cell fraction (not recorded which). These receptors came from a human donor who was either an allogeneic HSCT recipient or a stem cell or donor lymphocyte infusion donor (not recorded which). It is not recorded whose cells these are; they may come from a transplant donor.

This clonotype was seen a few times. The rearrangement joins TRBV9 to TRBJ2-1; tentative D call: TRBD1 (7 bases). V lost 6 bases and J lost 2, with 18 bases in between. CDR1 SGDLS and CDR2 YYNGEE come from the germline V gene. CDR3 size: 16 residues. The CDR3 coding sequence is TGTGCCAGCAACGGGGGCGGGACAGAAGCCTACAATGAGCAGTTCTTC. It specifies CASNGGGTEAYNEQFF.

V is TRBV20-1 and J is TRBJ2-3; possibly TRBD1 for D (5 bases). Germline V gives CDR1 DFQATT, CDR2 SNEGSKA (reference sequence). This CDR3 is 14 amino acids long. V lost 6 bases to trimming and J lost 2 bases, with 15 bases between them. CDR3 nucleotide sequence: TGCAGTGCCCCAAGGCCAGGGTTCACAGATACGCAGTATTTT. Its translation: CSAPRPGFTDTQYF.

The V and J genes are TRBV7-9 and TRBJ2-7; 8 bases match TRBD2. CDR3 length equals 14 residues. V lost 5 bases, J lost 6 bases, and 9 bases stayed unmatched. Per the germline V gene, CDR1 is SEHNR and CDR2 is FQNEAQ (reference sequence). The CDR3 protein is CASSVTSGLLEQYF. In DNA form, the CDR3 reads TGTGCCAGCAGCGTTACTAGCGGACTACTCGAGCAGTACTTC.

The chain's CDR3 is CASRLQEVTNTGELFF. The CDR3 coding sequence is TGTGCCAGCAGACTTCAGGAGGTCACTAACACCGGGGAGCTGTTTTTT. V is TRBV28 and J is TRBJ2-2; a weak D match, TRBD2 (5 bases). The germline CDR1 and CDR2 sequences are MDHEN and SYDVKM. CDR3 length: 16 residues. V was cut by 6 bases and J by 2 bases, with 16 bases left in between.

The chain carries TRBV5-1 and TRBJ2-4, with 7 bases aligning to TRBD1. V lost 4 bases to trimming and J lost 0 bases; unmatched junction nucleotides: 13. The CDR3 covers 18 residues. Germline CDR1 and CDR2: SGHRS and YFSETQ. The CDR3 loop reads CASSPGDSKKLAKNIQYF. The CDR3 DNA is TGCGCCAGCAGCCCAGGGGACAGCAAAAAGCTAGCCAAAAACATTCAGTACTTC.

The count of this clonotype is one. This chain links TRBV10-3 with TRBJ2-7; either TRBD1 or TRBD2 may fit D (5 bases each). The CDR3 extends over 14 amino acids. Germline CDR1 is ENHRY and CDR2 is SYGVKD. V was pared by 11 bases and J by 2 bases, with 19 bases between. This CDR3 is CASSGGKTAYEQYF. CDR3 nucleotide sequence: TGTGCCTCCAGTGGGGGAAAGACCGCCTACGAGCAGTACTTC.

The J gene is TRBJ2-3, the V gene TRBV10-3; D uncertain. CDR1 is ENHRY, CDR2 SYGVKD, per germline. This CDR3 spans 15 amino acids. Trimming took off 6 bases at V and 0 bases at J, with 13 bases between the two ends. CDR3 protein: CAIRPTWASTDTQYF. CDR3 DNA: TGTGCCATCAGGCCGACTTGGGCTAGCACAGATACGCAGTATTTT.

This chain connects TRBV9 to TRBJ2-3; D may match TRBD1 or TRBD2 (5 bases each). The CDR3 is made up of 12 amino acids. Germline-derived CDR1 and CDR2 are SGDLS and YYNGEE. Trimming cost V 0 bases and J 8 bases, with 7 bases left between them. In DNA form, the CDR3 reads TGTGCCAGCAGCGTAGATGGGGGTACGCAGTATTTT. It yields the protein CASSVDGGTQYF.

CDR3 sequence reads: CAIRLDSSYEQYF. In DNA form, the CDR3 reads TGTGCCATCAGGCTGGACAGCTCCTACGAGCAGTACTTC. The chain combines TRBV10-3 with TRBJ2-7; TRBD1 might be the D (6 bases). Between the trimmed V and J ends, which lost 6 bases and 0 bases, there was a span of 9 bases. Germline-derived CDR1 and CDR2 are ENHRY and SYGVKD. The CDR3 length is 13 residues.

This chain uses TRBV30 with TRBJ2-1; D gene ambiguous. The germline V gene has CDR1 GTSNPN and CDR2 SVGIG (reference sequence). Trimming took 2 bases from V and 9 from J, leaving 17 bases between them. CDR3 length: 14 amino acids. The chain's CDR3 is CAWSPNLTGREQFF. DNA for the CDR3: TGTGCCTGGAGTCCAAACTTGACCGGGCGTGAGCAGTTCTTC.

This rearrangement joins TRBV5-5 to TRBJ2-5; D uncertain. The germline CDR1 and CDR2 sequences are SGHKS and YYEKEE (reference sequence). This CDR3 is 15 amino acids long. The V end lost 0 bases, the J end lost 1 base, and 10 bases lay between the germline ends. The CDR3 sequence: CASSLDGRIQETQYF. CDR3 bases: TGTGCCAGCAGCTTGGATGGTCGGATCCAAGAGACCCAGTACTTC.

This clonotype was recorded a few times. The chain links TRBV12-3 or TRBV12-4 to TRBJ2-6; no reliable D call. Trimming pared 3 bases from V and 0 bases from J, leaving 9 bases between. The CDR3 is made up of 16 amino acids. DNA of the CDR3: TGTGCCAGCAGTTTGCAGACTGGCTCTGGGGCCAACGTCCTGACTTTC. Its protein is CASSLQTGSGANVLTF.

The rearrangement links TRBV7-8 to TRBJ2-5; perhaps TRBD1 as D (6 bases). Deletions cut 5 bases from V and 5 bases from J, with 18 bases between. This CDR3 spans 15 amino acids. CDR1 SGHVS and CDR2 FQNEAQ come from the germline V gene. CDR3 in amino acids: CASSAHDTQGETQYF. In DNA form, the CDR3 reads TGTGCCAGCAGCGCCCACGACACCCAGGGGGAGACCCAGTACTTC. Full variable domain (outside the CDR3, taken from reference TRBV7-8 and TRBJ2-5): GAGVSQSPRYKVAKRGQDVALRCDPISGHVSLFWYQQALGQGPEFLTYFQNEAQLDKSGLPSDRFFAERPEGSVSTLKIQRTQQEDSAVYLCASSAHDTQGETQYFGPGTRLLVL.

Only a few counts were recorded for this clonotype. V and J are TRBV14 and TRBJ2-6; TRBD1 aligns across 9 bases. This CDR3 is 18 amino acids long. After removal of 0 bases from V and 1 base from J, the junction contained 4 bases not matched to a gene. Looked up from germline, CDR1 is SGHDN and CDR2 is FVKESK. This chain's CDR3 is CASSQDRDRVSGANVLTF. The CDR3 DNA reads as TGTGCCAGCAGCCAAGATAGGGACAGGGTGTCTGGGGCCAACGTCCTGACTTTC. Full variable domain (missing parts from reference TRBV14 and TRBJ2-6): EAGVTQFPSHSVIEKGQTVTLRCDPISGHDNLYWYRRVMGKEIKFLLHFVKESKQDESGMPNNRFLAERTGGTYSTLKVQPAELEDSGVYFCASSQDRDRVSGANVLTFGAGSRLTVL.

This clonotype came up a few times. This chain joins TRBV3-1 and TRBJ2-1, with 15 bases matching TRBD2. This CDR3 has 17 amino acids. V lost 1 base to trimming and J lost 4 bases; unmatched junction nucleotides: 2. From germline, CDR1 is LGHDT and CDR2 YNNKEL (reference sequence). CDR3 coding DNA: TGTGCCAGCAGCCAAGGGACTAGCGGGGGGGCGTACAATGAGCAGTTCTTC. Amino acids: CASSQGTSGGAYNEQFF.

This clonotype was detected many times. The chain uses TRBV20-1 and TRBJ2-1, with TRBD2 matching over 8 bases. This CDR3 is built from 15 residues. Looked up from germline, CDR1 is DFQATT and CDR2 is SNEGSKA (reference sequence). The junction had 8 bases not matched to a gene; V was cut back by 1 base and J by 6 bases. CDR3 in amino acids: CSARVGSGSINEQFF. The DNA for the CDR3 is TGCAGTGCTAGAGTCGGAAGCGGGAGTATCAATGAGCAGTTCTTC.

This chain joins TRBV20-1 and TRBJ2-3; D perhaps matches TRBD2 (5 bases). The CDR3 contains 16 residues. Trimming took 5 bases from V and 6 from J, leaving 24 bases between them. The germline V gene encodes CDR1 DFQATT and CDR2 SNEGSKA (reference sequence). The CDR3 region has the DNA TGCAGTGCTCTATCAGACTCCTTAGGGAGATGGGATACGCAGTATTTT. Translation gives CSALSDSLGRWDTQYF.

In its sample, this clonotype was seen a few times. The chain has TRBV9 and TRBJ1-6, with 7 bases fitting TRBD1. The V gene's germline CDR1 is SGDLS and CDR2 YYNGEE. Unmatched junction bases numbered 6, after V lost 0 bases and J lost 9 bases. The CDR3 has 15 amino acids. CDR3 DNA sequence: TGTGCCAGCAGCGTAGGAGATACAGGGGTTTCACCCCTCCACTTT. Translation: CASSVGDTGVSPLHF.

This clonotype was detected a few times. This chain uses TRBV19 with TRBJ2-1; 10 positions agree with TRBD1. This CDR3 is 13 amino acids long. Trimming removed 8 bases from V and 6 bases from J; junction bases left unmatched: 4. Germline assignment: CDR1 LNHDA and CDR2 SQIVND (reference sequence). CDR3 sequence (DNA): TGTGCCAGTCGGGACAGGGGCGGCAATGAGCAGTTCTTC. It is translated as CASRDRGGNEQFF. Filled out from reference TRBV19 and TRBJ2-1, the complete variable domain reads DGGITQSPKYLFRKEGQNVTLSCEQNLNHDAMYWYRQDPGQGLRLIYYSQIVNDFQKGDIAEGYSVSREKKESFPLTVTSAQKNPTAFYLCASRDRGGNEQFFGPGTRLTVL.

The chain uses TRBV7-2 and TRBJ1-5, with D perhaps TRBD1 (5 bases). Trimming cost V 6 bases and J 6 bases, with 12 bases left between them. CDR1 is SGHTA, CDR2 FQGNSA, per germline. The CDR3 has 13 residues. CDR3 DNA: TGTGCCAGCAGATCTCAAACAGGTCAGCCCCAGCATTTT. This encodes CASRSQTGQPQHF.

This clonotype was detected only a few times. V gene TRBV5-1 combines with J gene TRBJ2-7; D gene unclear. V lost 0 bases, J lost 4 bases, and 8 bases lay in between. Germline loops: CDR1 SGHRS, CDR2 YFSETQ. This CDR3 contains 13 residues. The CDR3 here is CASSLEYSYEQYF. The CDR3, as DNA: TGCGCCAGCAGCTTGGAATATAGTTACGAGCAGTACTTC.

This clonotype was counted only a few times. This rearrangement joins TRBV5-1 to TRBJ1-4, with TRBD1 matching 9 bases. This CDR3 has 13 residues. The V gene end was trimmed by 7 bases and the J gene end by 7 bases; junction bases not matched to a gene: 5. Per the germline V gene, CDR1 is SGHRS and CDR2 is YFSETQ. This CDR3 is CASHRGQGEKLFF. The DNA of the CDR3 is TGCGCCAGCCACAGGGGGCAAGGTGAAAAACTGTTTTTT.

Only a few counts were recorded for this clonotype. This chain links TRBV6-2 or TRBV6-3 with TRBJ2-3; D gene unclear. The V and J ends lost 0 bases and 3 bases respectively, with 10 bases between them. Germline-derived CDR1 and CDR2 are MNHEY and SVGEGT. The length of the CDR3 is 15 residues. The CDR3 DNA sequence: TGTGCCAGCAGTTACTCCCCACCACCGACAGATACGCAGTATTTT. Protein: CASSYSPPPTDTQYF.

This sequence joins TRBV28 and TRBJ2-5; TRBD1 might be the D (5 bases). V shed 1 base and J shed 5 bases, with 23 bases lying between them. The germline gives CDR1 MDHEN, CDR2 SYDVKM. The CDR3 runs 18 residues. The CDR3 loop reads CASSLYSNYPGPRETQYF. As DNA, the CDR3 is TGTGCCAGCAGTTTATACTCGAATTATCCAGGGCCCCGTGAGACCCAGTACTTC.

This clonotype was counted between two and nine times. V usage is TRBV4-1 and J usage is TRBJ2-7; tentative D call: TRBD2 (5 bases). Germline values: CDR1 MGHRA, CDR2 YSYEKL. V was cut by 1 base and J by 6 bases, with 10 bases left in between. The CDR3 covers 13 residues. The CDR3, as DNA: TGCGCCAGCAGCCAAGGAGGAGGTCTCGAGCAGTACTTC. Its translation: CASSQGGGLEQYF.

This clonotype has a handful of counts. The chain carries TRBV12-3 or TRBV12-4 and TRBJ2-2; 8 bases are a match to TRBD2. This CDR3 has 13 residues. V lost 6 bases, J lost 6 bases, and 3 bases stayed unmatched. CDR3 coding DNA: TGTGCCAGCAGCGCACTAGCGGCCGGGGAGCTGTTTTTT. Encoded protein: CASSALAAGELFF.

The chain employs TRBV3-1 and TRBJ2-1; D remains ambiguous. Trimming cost V 0 bases and J 4 bases, with 4 bases left between them. CDR1 and CDR2 (germline): LGHDT, YNNKEL (reference sequence). This CDR3 comprises 13 residues. The chain's CDR3 is CASSQEVYNEQFF. For the CDR3, the DNA is TGTGCCAGCAGCCAAGAGGTTTACAATGAGCAGTTCTTC.

The rearrangement joins TRBV9 to TRBJ2-7; 12 bases are a match to TRBD2. The ends lost 0 bases at V and 3 bases at J; junction bases unmatched: 1. Germline CDR1 is SGDLS and CDR2 is YYNGEE. The CDR3 is 15 residues long. DNA for the CDR3: TGTGCCAGCAGCGTAGGACTAGCGGGGGACTACGAGCAGTACTTC. As protein: CASSVGLAGDYEQYF.

The table lists this clonotype with a few counts. This chain joins TRBV4-2 and TRBJ1-5, with D perhaps TRBD1 (6 bases). Between the trimmed V and J ends, which lost 3 bases and 10 bases, there was a span of 13 bases. The CDR3 is made up of 13 amino acids. CDR1 is LGHNA and CDR2 is YNFKEQ in the germline V gene. CDR3 in amino acids: CASSQQKGEPQHF. For the CDR3, the DNA is TGTGCCAGCAGCCAGCAAAAGGGGGAACCCCAGCATTTT.

The V and J genes are TRBV3-1 and TRBJ2-3; 12 bases line up with TRBD2. CDR3 length equals 15 residues. CDR1 is LGHDT and CDR2 is YNNKEL in the germline V gene (reference sequence). V lost 6 bases, J lost 5 bases, and 6 bases stayed unmatched. CDR3 in DNA: TGTGCCAGCAGTCGACTAGCGGGGGAGGGAGATACGCAGTATTTT. Translated: CASSRLAGEGDTQYF.

This clonotype was observed a few times. The chain is built from TRBV3-1 and TRBJ1-6; TRBD1 is a possible D gene (5 bases). Trimming took off 4 bases at V and 6 bases at J, with 10 bases between the two ends. The CDR3 sequence is 14 residues long. CDR1 is LGHDT, CDR2 YNNKEL, per germline (reference sequence). The CDR3 DNA is TGTGCCAGCAGCCTGGGACTGGCTAATTCACCCCTCCACTTT. It specifies CASSLGLANSPLHF. Supplemented by reference TRBV3-1 and TRBJ1-6, the full variable domain reads DTAVSQTPKYLVTQMGNDKSIKCEQNLGHDTMYWYKQDSKKFLKIMFSYNNKELIINETVPNRFSPKSPDKAHLNLHINSLELGDSAVYFCASSLGLANSPLHFGNGTRLTVT.

The gene calls are TRBV30 and TRBJ2-7; maybe TRBD2 (6 bases). The germline V gene has CDR1 GTSNPN and CDR2 SVGIG (reference sequence). CDR3 length: 14 residues. Trimming pared 5 bases from V and 3 bases from J, leaving 17 bases between. CDR3 protein: CAWGTGVSGYEQYF. The CDR3 nucleotides read TGTGCCTGGGGGACGGGGGTCTCCGGCTACGAGCAGTACTTC.